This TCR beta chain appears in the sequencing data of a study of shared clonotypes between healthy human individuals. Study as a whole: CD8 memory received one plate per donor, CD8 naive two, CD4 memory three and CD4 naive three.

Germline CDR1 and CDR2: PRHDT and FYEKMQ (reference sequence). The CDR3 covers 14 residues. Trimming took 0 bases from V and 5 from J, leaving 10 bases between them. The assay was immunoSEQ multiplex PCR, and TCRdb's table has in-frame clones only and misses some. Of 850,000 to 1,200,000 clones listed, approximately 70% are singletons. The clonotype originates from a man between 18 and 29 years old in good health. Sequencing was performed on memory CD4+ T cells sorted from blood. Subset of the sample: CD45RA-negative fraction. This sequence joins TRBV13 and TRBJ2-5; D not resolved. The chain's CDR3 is CASSLGQHGETQYF. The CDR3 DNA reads TGTGCCAGCAGCTTAGGCCAACATGGCGAGACCCAGTACTTC. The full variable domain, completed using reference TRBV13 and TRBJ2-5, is AAGVIQSPRHLIKEKRETATLKCYPIPRHDTVYWYQQGPGQDPQFLISFYEKMQSDKGSIPDRFSAQQFSDYHSELNMSSLELGDSALYFCASSLGQHGETQYFGPGTRLLVL.